This T cell receptor beta chain stems from a study of Graves' ophthalmopathy and Graves' hyperthyroidism. At the level of the study: Peripheral blood sampling occurred at initial diagnosis, before any treatment.

Researchers took RNA transcripts and amplified TCR beta CDR3 regions from them. The first round was an RT-PCR with HTBI primers, and the second round was a multiplex PCR. Using its own MiXCR run on the multiplex PCR reads, TCRdb lists one record per CDR3 protein. The data hold hundreds of thousands of distinct CDR3 sequences, with over 40% observed a single time. Excluded were patients with other autoimmune diseases, uncontrolled infections, pregnancy or lactation. This clonotype was counted only a few times. Its matching antigen is unknown. Study-wide results and limits: The model predicted ophthalmopathy progression with roughly 70% sensitivity and under 75% specificity. Stable hyperthyroidism and ophthalmopathy were told apart by a 13-signature model, which achieved less than 90% sensitivity and 81.08% specificity.

The specimen sequenced was peripheral blood. The sequence was obtained from an adult man with Graves' ophthalmopathy.

The CDR3 DNA sequence: TGTGCCAGCAGATCCGACAGGGACACCGGGGAGCTGTTTTTT. This gives the protein CASRSDRDTGELFF. The chain carries TRBV7-9 and TRBJ2-2, with 7 positions matching TRBD1. The V and J ends lost 6 bases and 3 bases, in that order; junction bases with no gene match: 4. CDR1 and CDR2 (germline): SEHNR, FQNEAQ (reference sequence). The CDR3 has 14 residues.